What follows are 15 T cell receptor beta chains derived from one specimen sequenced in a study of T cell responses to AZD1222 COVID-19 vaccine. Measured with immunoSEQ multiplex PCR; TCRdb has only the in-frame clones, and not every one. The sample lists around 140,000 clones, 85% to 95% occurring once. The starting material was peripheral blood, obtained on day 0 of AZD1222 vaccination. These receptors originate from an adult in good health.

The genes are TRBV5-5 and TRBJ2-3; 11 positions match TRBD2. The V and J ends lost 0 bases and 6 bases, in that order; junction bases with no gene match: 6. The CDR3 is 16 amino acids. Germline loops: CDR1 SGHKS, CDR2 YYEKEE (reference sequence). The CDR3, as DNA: TGTGCCAGCAGCTTGGCCCCTAGCGGGGGGAGGGATACGCAGTATTTT. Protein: CASSLAPSGGRDTQYF.

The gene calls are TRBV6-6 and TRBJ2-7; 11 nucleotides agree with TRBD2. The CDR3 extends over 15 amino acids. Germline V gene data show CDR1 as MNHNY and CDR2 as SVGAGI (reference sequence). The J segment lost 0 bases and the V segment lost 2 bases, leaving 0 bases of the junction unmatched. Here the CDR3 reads CASSYGTSGSYEQYF. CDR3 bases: TGTGCCAGCAGTTACGGGACTAGCGGCTCCTACGAGCAGTACTTC.

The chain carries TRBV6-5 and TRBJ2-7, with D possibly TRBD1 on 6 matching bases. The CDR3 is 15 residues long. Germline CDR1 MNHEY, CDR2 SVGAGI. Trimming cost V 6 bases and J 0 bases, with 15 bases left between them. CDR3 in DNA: TGTGCCAGCAGCCTCCGGGACAAGAGCTCCTACGAGCAGTACTTC. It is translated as CASSLRDKSSYEQYF.

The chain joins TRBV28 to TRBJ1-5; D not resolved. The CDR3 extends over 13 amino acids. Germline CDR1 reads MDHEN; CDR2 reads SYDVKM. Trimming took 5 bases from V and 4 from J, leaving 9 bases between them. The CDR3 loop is CASSPAPNQPQHF. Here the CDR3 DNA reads TGTGCCAGCAGTCCGGCCCCAAATCAGCCCCAGCATTTT.

CDR3 in DNA: TGTGCCAGCAGTCTCCTTGCAAACCAAGAGACCCAGTACTTC. It specifies CASSLLANQETQYF. This sequence joins TRBV27 and TRBJ2-5, with no clear D. This CDR3 comprises 14 residues. Germline V gene data show CDR1 as MNHEY and CDR2 as SMNVEV (reference sequence). Trimming stripped 5 bases from V and 0 bases from J, with 10 bases between.

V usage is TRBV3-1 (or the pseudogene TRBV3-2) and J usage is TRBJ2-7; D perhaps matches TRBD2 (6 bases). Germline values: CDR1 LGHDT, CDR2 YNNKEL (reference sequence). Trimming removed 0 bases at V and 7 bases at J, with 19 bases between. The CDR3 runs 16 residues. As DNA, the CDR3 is TGTGCCAGCAGCCAAGACCGGCGGGATGCCTTGGAAGAGCAGTACTTC. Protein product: CASSQDRRDALEEQYF.

The CDR3 sequence: CASSLDSRGEPQHF. The CDR3, as DNA: TGTGCCAGCAGCTTGGACAGCCGAGGTGAGCCCCAGCATTTT. The rearrangement links TRBV7-2 to TRBJ1-5; weak D call: TRBD1 (6 bases). The CDR3 runs to 14 residues. V was cut by 3 bases and J by 8 bases, with 14 bases left in between. Germline assignment: CDR1 SGHTA and CDR2 FQGNSA.

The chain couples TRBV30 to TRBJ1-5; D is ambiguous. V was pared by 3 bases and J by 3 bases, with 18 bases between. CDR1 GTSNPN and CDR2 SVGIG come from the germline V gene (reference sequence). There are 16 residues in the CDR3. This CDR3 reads CAWSAGIAFDNQPQHF. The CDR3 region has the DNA TGTGCCTGGAGCGCAGGAATAGCCTTTGACAATCAGCCCCAGCATTTT.

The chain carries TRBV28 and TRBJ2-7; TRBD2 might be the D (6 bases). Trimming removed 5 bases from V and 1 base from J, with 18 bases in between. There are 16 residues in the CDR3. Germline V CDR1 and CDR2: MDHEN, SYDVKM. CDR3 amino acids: CASSQNALGRSYEQYF. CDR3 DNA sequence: TGTGCCAGCAGTCAAAACGCGTTGGGGAGGTCCTACGAGCAGTACTTC. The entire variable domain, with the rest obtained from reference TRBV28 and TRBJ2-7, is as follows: DVKVTQSSRYLVKRTGEKVFLECVQDMDHENMFWYRQDPGLGLRLIYFSYDVKMKEKGDIPEGYSVSREKKERFSLILESASTNQTSMYLCASSQNALGRSYEQYFGPGTRLTVT.

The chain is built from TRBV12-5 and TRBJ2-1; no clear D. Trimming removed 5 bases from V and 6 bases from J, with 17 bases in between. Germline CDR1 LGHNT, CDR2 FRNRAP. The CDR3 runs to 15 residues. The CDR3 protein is CASGPFSPGFNEQFF. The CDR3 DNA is TGTGCTAGTGGTCCTTTTTCCCCGGGCTTCAATGAGCAGTTCTTC.

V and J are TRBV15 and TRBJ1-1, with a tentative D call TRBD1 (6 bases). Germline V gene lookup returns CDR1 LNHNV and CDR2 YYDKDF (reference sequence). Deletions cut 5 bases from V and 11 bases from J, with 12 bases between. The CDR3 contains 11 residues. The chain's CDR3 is CATSAIQGAFF. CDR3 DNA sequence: TGTGCCACCAGCGCCATCCAGGGGGCTTTCTTT.

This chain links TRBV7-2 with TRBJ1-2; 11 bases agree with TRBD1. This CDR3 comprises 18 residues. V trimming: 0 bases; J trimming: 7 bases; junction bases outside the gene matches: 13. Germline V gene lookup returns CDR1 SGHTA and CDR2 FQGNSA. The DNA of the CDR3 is TGTGCCAGCAGCTTAGCAGGGACAGGGGGAGATTTAATAGTTGGCTACACCTTC. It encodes CASSLAGTGGDLIVGYTF. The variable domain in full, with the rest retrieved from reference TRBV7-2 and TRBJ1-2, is GAGVSQSPSNKVTEKGKDVELRCDPISGHTALYWYRQSLGQGLEFLIYFQGNSAPDKSGLPSDRFSAERTGGSVSTLTIQRTQQEDSAVYLCASSLAGTGGDLIVGYTFGSGTRLTVV.

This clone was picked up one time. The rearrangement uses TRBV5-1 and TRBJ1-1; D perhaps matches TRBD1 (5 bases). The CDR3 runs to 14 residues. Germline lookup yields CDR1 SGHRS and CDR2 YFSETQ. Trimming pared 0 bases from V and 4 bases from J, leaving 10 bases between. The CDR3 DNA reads TGCGCCAGCAGCTTGGACAGGTCGGGCACTGAAGCTTTCTTT. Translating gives CASSLDRSGTEAFF.

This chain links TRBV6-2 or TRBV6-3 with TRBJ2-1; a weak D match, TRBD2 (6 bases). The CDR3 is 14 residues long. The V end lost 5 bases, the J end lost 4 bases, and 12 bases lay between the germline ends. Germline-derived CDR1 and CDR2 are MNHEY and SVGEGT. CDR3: CASSIVGGYNEQFF. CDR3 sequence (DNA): TGTGCCAGCAGTATAGTGGGGGGATACAATGAGCAGTTCTTC.

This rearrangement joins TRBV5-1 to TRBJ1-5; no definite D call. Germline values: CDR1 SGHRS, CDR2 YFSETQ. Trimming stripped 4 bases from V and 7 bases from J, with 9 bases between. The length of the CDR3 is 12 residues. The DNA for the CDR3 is TGCGCCAGCAGCCTGGCAGGCCAGCCCCAGCATTTT. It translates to CASSLAGQPQHF.